The T cell receptor (beta chain) under discussion was sequenced for a study of T cell repertoires in cytomegalovirus infection. Study in general: HLA-C-restricted CMV epitopes, recently identified, and well-studied HLA-B-restricted ones were used by the study. Indicated by public TCR beta signatures were CMV infection and matching HLA type.

TCRdb reprocessed the reads with MiXCR, giving one entry per CDR3 protein. This sample has about 350,000 distinct CDR3 sequences, with around a third found just once. CDR1 and CDR2 (germline): SEHNR, FQNEAQ (reference sequence). Losses at the gene ends were 5 bases for V and 5 bases for J; bases not matched to a gene: 7. This CDR3 has 14 residues. In this sample, this clonotype turned up a few times. No antigen is known for it. The study, taken as a whole, reports: Clonotype analysis showed dominance of the ex vivo response by HLA-C-restricted CMV-specific TCR beta clonotypes. Carriage of CMV together with the relevant HLA was identifiable through cumulative public TCR beta family frequency.

The material sequenced was cultured PBMCs, taken from culture after CMV antigen stimulation. The source is a human donor in good health (CMV status not recorded). Some clones in this sample may be carry-over from other donors' samples. V gene TRBV7-9 combines with J gene TRBJ2-5, with TRBD2 matching over 8 bases. The CDR3 is CASSTAGASETQYF. In nucleotides, the CDR3 is TGTGCCAGCAGCACAGCGGGAGCAAGTGAGACCCAGTACTTC.